This entry is about one T cell receptor (beta chain). Its antigen is not known. The CDR3 regions of TCR beta were amplified from RNA transcripts. HTBI primers were the set used in a first-round RT-PCR of the TCR CDR3. TCRdb redid the calling of the multiplex PCR reads with MiXCR, one entry per CDR3 protein. The table shows hundreds of thousands of distinct CDR3 sequences, with roughly 20% occurring only once. The sample is drawn from a study of T cells in Graves' hyperthyroidism and ophthalmopathy. Findings and limits, study-wide: Researchers found most expanded thyroid clonotypes above 0.001 in blood as well.

The sample consisted of blood. The sequence was obtained from a young man with Graves' ophthalmopathy.

The CDR3: CASSLAGQGVEKLFF. CDR3 nucleotides: TGTGCCAGCAGCTTAGCAGGACAGGGTGTGGAGAAACTGTTTTTT. The genes are TRBV7-2 and TRBJ1-4; TRBD1 matches 8 bases. Germline CDR1 and CDR2: SGHTA and FQGNSA. V gave up 0 bases and J gave up 11 bases; unmatched junction bases: 8. This CDR3 contains 15 residues.